Listed below are T cell receptor beta chains from one sample, sequenced in a study of post-analysis software for immune sequencing data. TCRdb re-derived calls from the PCR reads in MiXCR, one entry per CDR3 protein. The sample lists around 710,000 distinct CDR3 sequences, approximately 44% occurring once. The sequenced material came from blood. These receptors all come from a girl under 18 with multiple sclerosis. CDR3s include the opening cysteine and the closing phenylalanine or tryptophan. Each record gives: CDR3 DNA, CDR3 protein, clone size, V gene, D gene, J gene. D genes are given only for firm matches. Size is stated for part of the rows, as once, few or many counts, or as a class when the clone is expanded.

cdr3_nt: TGTGCCAGCAGGCCACCCGGCGGGATCTACGAGCAGTACTTC; cdr3_aa: CASRPPGGIYEQYF; clone_size: NA; v_call: TRBV25-1; d_call: NA; j_call: TRBJ2-7
cdr3_nt: TGTGCCAGCTCCCAAGTCATAGGTGTCGAGACCCAGTACTTC; cdr3_aa: CASSQVIGVETQYF; clone_size: NA; v_call: TRBV14; d_call: NA; j_call: TRBJ2-5
cdr3_nt: TGTGCCAGCAGTGAGGCCGGGGTCCCGAGCTGGTTCTTC; cdr3_aa: CASSEAGVPSWFF; clone_size: NA; v_call: TRBV12-3/TRBV12-4; d_call: NA; j_call: TRBJ2-1
cdr3_nt: TGTGCCAACAGCCAAGAGGTAGCGAGCAGGGATGAGCAGTTCTTC; cdr3_aa: CANSQEVASRDEQFF; clone_size: NA; v_call: TRBV4-2; d_call: NA; j_call: TRBJ2-1
cdr3_nt: TGTGCCAGCAGCTTACGGGGGCCGAACACTGAAGCTTTCTTT; cdr3_aa: CASSLRGPNTEAFF; clone_size: many; v_call: TRBV7-6; d_call: NA; j_call: TRBJ1-1
cdr3_nt: TGTGCCAGCAGCGTAAGGACAGGCGAAGAGACCCAGTACTTC; cdr3_aa: CASSVRTGEETQYF; clone_size: few; v_call: TRBV13; d_call: TRBD1; j_call: TRBJ2-5
cdr3_nt: TGTGCCAGCAGCTTGACAGGTACCCTATTGTACTTC; cdr3_aa: CASSLTGTLLYF; clone_size: NA; v_call: TRBV7-9; d_call: NA; j_call: TRBJ2-7
cdr3_nt: TGTGCCAGCAGCCGAGGGGACGGCCATAATGGCTACACCTTC; cdr3_aa: CASSRGDGHNGYTF; clone_size: NA; v_call: TRBV3-1; d_call: NA; j_call: TRBJ1-2
cdr3_nt: TGTGCCAGCAGTAAGCCGCTAGCGGGCTCCTACGAGCAGTACTTC; cdr3_aa: CASSKPLAGSYEQYF; clone_size: few; v_call: TRBV6-5; d_call: TRBD2; j_call: TRBJ2-7
cdr3_nt: TGTGCCAGCAGCTCGACTTTCTTGGACTCCAATCAGCCCCAGCATTTT; cdr3_aa: CASSSTFLDSNQPQHF; clone_size: NA; v_call: TRBV5-5; d_call: NA; j_call: TRBJ1-5
cdr3_nt: TGCGCCAGCAGCCAAGATGTGTACAGGAGCTCCTACAATGAGCAGTTCTTC; cdr3_aa: CASSQDVYRSSYNEQFF; clone_size: NA; v_call: TRBV4-3; d_call: NA; j_call: TRBJ2-1
cdr3_nt: TGTGCCATCAGTGCGTCGACCGACGGCGAGACCCAGTACTTC; cdr3_aa: CAISASTDGETQYF; clone_size: few; v_call: TRBV10-3; d_call: NA; j_call: TRBJ2-5
cdr3_nt: TGTGCCAGCAGTCCAGCGGGACTCTTGCAAGAGACCCAGTACTTC; cdr3_aa: CASSPAGLLQETQYF; clone_size: few; v_call: TRBV12-3/TRBV12-4; d_call: TRBD2; j_call: TRBJ2-5
cdr3_nt: TGTGCCAGCAGCATATCTTCTGGTACGCAGTATTTT; cdr3_aa: CASSISSGTQYF; clone_size: NA; v_call: TRBV7-2; d_call: NA; j_call: TRBJ2-3
cdr3_nt: TGTGCCAGCAGCTTTAGCGGGAGAAAGAATGAGCAGTTCTTC; cdr3_aa: CASSFSGRKNEQFF; clone_size: NA; v_call: TRBV5-5; d_call: TRBD2; j_call: TRBJ2-1
cdr3_nt: TGCGCCAGCAGCTTGGAGGGTAGGACGGCAGATACGCAGTATTTT; cdr3_aa: CASSLEGRTADTQYF; clone_size: NA; v_call: TRBV5-1; d_call: NA; j_call: TRBJ2-3
cdr3_nt: TGCAGTGCTAGAGATAGGAGGCTCAATGAGCAGTTCTTC; cdr3_aa: CSARDRRLNEQFF; clone_size: NA; v_call: TRBV20-1; d_call: NA; j_call: TRBJ2-1
cdr3_nt: TGTGCCAGCAACCAGAGGACTAGCGGGATTGCAGATACGCAGTATTTT; cdr3_aa: CASNQRTSGIADTQYF; clone_size: NA; v_call: TRBV3-1; d_call: TRBD2; j_call: TRBJ2-3
cdr3_nt: TGTGCCAGCAGCTTAGAGGGACAGGGGAGTAGCGGCTACACCTTC; cdr3_aa: CASSLEGQGSSGYTF; clone_size: NA; v_call: TRBV11-2; d_call: TRBD1; j_call: TRBJ1-2
cdr3_nt: TGTGCCAGCAGCCCCTTGGACAGGGGAAAAGAGACCCAGTACTTC; cdr3_aa: CASSPLDRGKETQYF; clone_size: NA; v_call: TRBV3-1; d_call: TRBD1; j_call: TRBJ2-5
cdr3_nt: TGCGCCAGCAGCAACCGACTAGCGGGAGGTGACGAGCAGTACTTC; cdr3_aa: CASSNRLAGGDEQYF; clone_size: NA; v_call: TRBV5-1; d_call: TRBD2; j_call: TRBJ2-7
cdr3_nt: TGTGCCAGCAGTTTCGCTATGAATGAGCAGTTCTTC; cdr3_aa: CASSFAMNEQFF; clone_size: NA; v_call: TRBV12-3/TRBV12-4; d_call: NA; j_call: TRBJ2-1
cdr3_nt: TGTGCCACCTTGAGAGGGACAGGGGTGAACAATGAGCAGTTCTTC; cdr3_aa: CATLRGTGVNNEQFF; clone_size: NA; v_call: TRBV7-2; d_call: TRBD1; j_call: TRBJ2-1
cdr3_nt: TGTGCCAGCAGTTGGAAGAGTAATCAGCCCCAGCATTTT; cdr3_aa: CASSWKSNQPQHF; clone_size: NA; v_call: TRBV27; d_call: NA; j_call: TRBJ1-5
cdr3_nt: TGTGCCAGCAGTTCGACCCAGGCGGCCAACGTCCTGACTTTC; cdr3_aa: CASSSTQAANVLTF; clone_size: NA; v_call: TRBV27; d_call: NA; j_call: TRBJ2-6
cdr3_nt: TGTGCCAGCAGACCGCAGACAGGGGGGATCACTGAAGCTTTCTTT; cdr3_aa: CASRPQTGGITEAFF; clone_size: few; v_call: TRBV7-9; d_call: TRBD1; j_call: TRBJ1-1
cdr3_nt: TGCGCCAGCAGCCAACTAGCGGGAGCAGATACGCAGTATTTT; cdr3_aa: CASSQLAGADTQYF; clone_size: NA; v_call: TRBV4-3; d_call: TRBD2; j_call: TRBJ2-3
cdr3_nt: TGCAGTGCTAGGGGTCCAATAGGCGAGACCCGGTACTTC; cdr3_aa: CSARGPIGETRYF; clone_size: NA; v_call: TRBV20-1; d_call: NA; j_call: TRBJ2-5
cdr3_nt: TGCGCCAGCAGCCAAGAGGCAGGGTTTAAAGGCTACACCTTC; cdr3_aa: CASSQEAGFKGYTF; clone_size: few; v_call: TRBV4-1; d_call: NA; j_call: TRBJ1-2
cdr3_nt: TGCGCCAGCAGCCAAGAATTTAACGGGGATTTCTCACCCCTCCACTTT; cdr3_aa: CASSQEFNGDFSPLHF; clone_size: NA; v_call: TRBV4-3; d_call: NA; j_call: TRBJ1-6
cdr3_nt: TGCAGTGGAGCAGACAATGAGCAGTTCTTC; cdr3_aa: CSGADNEQFF; clone_size: few; v_call: TRBV20-1; d_call: NA; j_call: TRBJ2-1
cdr3_nt: TGTGCCAGCAGCGTAGGGTGGGCCGTCGGGGAGACCCAGTACTTC; cdr3_aa: CASSVGWAVGETQYF; clone_size: few; v_call: TRBV9; d_call: NA; j_call: TRBJ2-5
cdr3_nt: TGTGCCAGCAGCCAAGGACAGGGAACGGACGAGCAGTACTTC; cdr3_aa: CASSQGQGTDEQYF; clone_size: few; v_call: TRBV3-1; d_call: TRBD1; j_call: TRBJ2-7